This TCR beta chain came from a study of cytomegalovirus exposure and HLA in healthy donors. General study findings and limits: Associated with HLA alleles at 0.05 false discovery rate in a later analysis were 16,951 TCR beta sequences.

In germline, CDR1 is SGHDN, CDR2 FVKESK. The V gene lost 2 bases and the J gene lost 9 bases, with 23 bases spanning the gap. The CDR3 extends over 17 amino acids. Primers: 60 Vbeta forward and 13 Jbeta reverse. Sequenced by immunoSEQ multiplex PCR; TCRdb stores in-frame clones only, minus some. The sample includes tens of thousands of clones, 78% of them seen just once. Healthy donors of bone marrow made up the group. This clone has more than one count but fewer than ten. The antigen is undetermined. This clonotype was sampled from a man aged 35 to 55 in good health and CMV-seronegative. The chain carries TRBV14 and TRBJ2-1, with TRBD2 as a possible D gene (6 bases). Sequenced sample: PBMCs. Here the CDR3 DNA reads TGTGCCAGCAGCCAACGAACCGGGACTCGGAAATGGGTTGAGCAGTTCTTC. This encodes CASSQRTGTRKWVEQFF.